This T cell receptor beta chain derives from a study of cytomegalovirus exposure and HLA in healthy donors. The junction had 10 bases not matched to a gene; V was cut back by 5 bases and J by 6 bases. The CDR3 totals 14 residues. Germline V gene data show CDR1 as SGHTA and CDR2 as FQGNSA. The PCR employed 60 Vbeta primers together with 13 Jbeta primers. Authors' analysis steps: Some 11 million shared chains were among the about 80 million unique TCR beta chains that a later analysis counted. The repertoire was sequenced with immunoSEQ multiplex PCR; TCRdb's copy has only in-frame clones and lacks some. Clone size and the V and J calls come from that table; the DNA yielded D and trimming. The sample holds about 170,000 clones; around three quarters are singletons and the top ten take around 2%.

J is TRBJ2-7 and V is TRBV7-2; 7 bases are shared with TRBD2. This TCR derives from a woman aged 30 to 39 in good health and CMV-seropositive. Material for sequencing was PBMCs. As DNA, the CDR3 is TGTGCCAGCAGCCCCCGAAGCGGACTAGGCGAGCAGTACTTC. This gives the protein CASSPRSGLGEQYF.